This T cell receptor (beta chain) was captured in a study of Ad26.COV2.S vaccination and SARS-CoV-2 variants. This sample's treatment: about 20 received Ad26.COV2.S at low or high dose, single or two shots; 5 received placebo; per-sample allocation not given. At day 63 after the first vaccine or placebo injection, samples were drawn. This CDR3 is built from 17 residues. Deletions cut 3 bases from V and 1 base from J, with 18 bases between. Germline values: CDR1 SGHVS, CDR2 FNYEAQ. The table came from immunoSEQ multiplex PCR; TCRdb's copy has only in-frame clones and leaves some out. The data contain about 280,000 clones, approximately 87% of them singletons.

This receptor was identified in a person aged 18-65 years who received the Ad26.COV2.S COVID-19 vaccine or a placebo. The chain recombines TRBV7-6 with TRBJ2-5; maybe TRBD1 (6 bases). The material was peripheral blood, obtained in a trial of Ad26.COV2.S vaccine versus placebo. CDR3 coding DNA: TGTGCCAGCAGCTTGAATTCCCCTCAGGGGACCCAAGAGACCCAGTACTTC. It translates to CASSLNSPQGTQETQYF.